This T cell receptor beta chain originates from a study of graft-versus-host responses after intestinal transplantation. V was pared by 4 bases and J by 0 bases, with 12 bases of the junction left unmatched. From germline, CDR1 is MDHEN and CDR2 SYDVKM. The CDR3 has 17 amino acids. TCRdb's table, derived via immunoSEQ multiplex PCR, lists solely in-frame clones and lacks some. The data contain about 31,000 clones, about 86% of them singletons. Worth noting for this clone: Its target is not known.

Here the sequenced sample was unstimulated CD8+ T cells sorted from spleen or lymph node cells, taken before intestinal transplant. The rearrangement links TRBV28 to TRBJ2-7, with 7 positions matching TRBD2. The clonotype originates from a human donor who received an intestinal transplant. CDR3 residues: CASSWGGVTLSSYEQYF. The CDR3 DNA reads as TGTGCCAGCAGTTGGGGGGGGGTTACCCTAAGCTCCTACGAGCAGTACTTC.